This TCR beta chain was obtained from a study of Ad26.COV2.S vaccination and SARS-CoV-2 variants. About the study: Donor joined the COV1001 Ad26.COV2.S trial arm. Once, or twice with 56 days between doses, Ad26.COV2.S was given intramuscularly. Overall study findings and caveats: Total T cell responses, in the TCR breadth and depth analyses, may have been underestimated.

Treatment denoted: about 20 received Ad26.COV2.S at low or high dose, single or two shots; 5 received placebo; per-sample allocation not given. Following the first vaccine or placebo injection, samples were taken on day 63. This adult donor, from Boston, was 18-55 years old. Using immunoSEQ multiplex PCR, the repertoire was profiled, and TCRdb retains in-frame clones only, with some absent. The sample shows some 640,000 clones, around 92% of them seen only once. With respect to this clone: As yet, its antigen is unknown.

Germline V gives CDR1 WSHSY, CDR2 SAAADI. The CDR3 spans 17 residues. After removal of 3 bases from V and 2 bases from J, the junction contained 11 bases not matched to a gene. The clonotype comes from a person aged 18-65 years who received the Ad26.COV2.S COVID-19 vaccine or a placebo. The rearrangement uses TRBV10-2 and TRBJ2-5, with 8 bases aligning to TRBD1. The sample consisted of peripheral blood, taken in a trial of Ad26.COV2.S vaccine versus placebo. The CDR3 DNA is TGCGCCAGCAGTGATGGGAGTGGCAGGGGGCGGCAAGAGACCCAGTACTTC. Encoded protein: CASSDGSGRGRQETQYF.